This T cell receptor beta chain stems from a study of beta chain features in type 1 diabetes. CDR3 size: 14 residues. Germline V gene data show CDR1 as MDHEN and CDR2 as SYDVKM. The V segment lost 10 bases and the J segment 5 bases; nucleotides outside the gene matches: 12. About this clone: Its cognate antigen is unknown.

Investigators reverse transcribed all isolated RNA, so they sequenced expressed TCRB transcripts. TCRdb's copy holds only in-frame clones and misses some; the assay was immunoSEQ multiplex PCR. The sample yields roughly 700,000 clones, about an eighth seen once. Regarding the study as a whole: All four CD4+ subsets of Type 1 diabetes patients contained TCRB CDR3s that were moderately but significantly shorter.

Sequencing input: naive CD4+ T cells from blood. The receptor comes from a man aged 18 to 29 with type 1 diabetes. V is TRBV28 and J is TRBJ1-2; 8 bases match TRBD1. The CDR3 nucleotides are TGTGCCATCTCCACCAGGGGGCTGGGGTATGGCTACACCTTC. It codes for CAISTRGLGYGYTF.